The 31 T cell receptor beta chains listed next were all sequenced from one sample in a study of identical twins. TCRdb re-analysed the 5' RACE reads in MiXCR, keeping a single row per CDR3 protein. Here the sample spans some 760,000 distinct CDR3 sequences, 18% being singletons. This sample also belongs to another study, concerning T cells expressing NK-cell markers.

The source material was PBMCs. These receptors were taken from a woman aged 18-29 years in good health.

This clonotype has just a few counts. The V gene is TRBV6-1, the J gene TRBJ2-1, with 13 bases aligning to TRBD2. The CDR3 totals 15 residues. J gave up 10 bases and V 3 bases, and 6 bases lay outside the gene matches. Germline V gives CDR1 MNHNS, CDR2 SASEGT. CDR3 nucleotides: TGTGCCAGCAGTGACTTACCGGGACTAGCGGGAGAGCAGTTCTTC. It encodes CASSDLPGLAGEQFF.

The gene calls are TRBV5-1 and TRBJ2-5; 7 bases map to TRBD2. Per germline, CDR1 SGHRS and CDR2 YFSETQ. This CDR3 region has 16 residues. After removal of 5 bases from V and 2 bases from J, the junction contained 12 bases not matched to a gene. CDR3 region: CASSQSGTTQQETQYF. CDR3 DNA sequence: TGCGCCAGCAGTCAGAGCGGGACCACCCAGCAAGAGACCCAGTACTTC.

This clonotype came up a few times. V is TRBV9 and J is TRBJ2-2, with D perhaps given as TRBD1 or TRBD2 (5 bases each). The CDR3 runs to 17 residues. Deletions cut 4 bases from V and 2 bases from J, with 18 bases between. Germline V gene sequence: CDR1 SGDLS, CDR2 YYNGEE. The DNA of the CDR3 is TGTGCCAGCAGCCCACAGGCGGGCCCCTTAAACACCGGGGAGCTGTTTTTT. Its translation: CASSPQAGPLNTGELFF.

This chain links TRBV4-1 with TRBJ2-7, with D maybe TRBD1 (6 bases). V shed 3 bases and J shed 4 bases, with 13 bases lying between them. Germline V gene sequence: CDR1 MGHRA, CDR2 YSYEKL. CDR3 length: 14 residues. The CDR3 bases are TGCGCCAGCAGCCACCCTTTGGACAGTTACGAGCAGTACTTC. This gives the protein CASSHPLDSYEQYF.

This chain connects TRBV9 to TRBJ1-2; D is unclear. CDR3 length equals 18 residues. Germline V lookup: CDR1 SGDLS, CDR2 YYNGEE. Deletions cut 4 bases from V and 2 bases from J, with 24 bases between. The CDR3 nucleotides are TGTGCCAGCAGCCCCTCCCTCCAAGATAATCCAGCCAACTATGGCTACACCTTC. The encoded protein is CASSPSLQDNPANYGYTF.

Only a few counts were recorded for this clonotype. The chain joins TRBV5-1 to TRBJ2-3; 9 bases agree with TRBD1. The CDR3 loop spans 16 amino acids. Per germline, CDR1 SGHRS and CDR2 YFSETQ. V gave up 1 base and J gave up 2 bases; unmatched junction bases: 5. Here the CDR3 DNA reads TGCGCCAGCAGCTTGTTAGGACAGGGGTTCACAGATACGCAGTATTTT. Its translation: CASSLLGQGFTDTQYF.

The J gene is TRBJ2-1, the V gene TRBV5-1; 10 bases are a match to TRBD2. The V segment lost 0 bases and the J segment 4 bases; nucleotides outside the gene matches: 4. This CDR3 has 16 amino acids. Germline-derived CDR1 and CDR2 are SGHRS and YFSETQ. CDR3 coding DNA: TGCGCCAGCAGCTTGGCGTCTAGCGGGGGATACAATGAGCAGTTCTTC. Encoded protein: CASSLASSGGYNEQFF.

The J gene is TRBJ2-3, the V gene TRBV5-5; D might be TRBD2 (6 bases). The V gene lost 4 bases and the J gene lost 4 bases, with 16 bases spanning the gap. This CDR3 has 15 residues. The germline V gene has CDR1 SGHKS and CDR2 YYEKEE (reference sequence). The CDR3 region has the DNA TGTGCCAGCAGCCCCGGGCCCCAGCGGGCAGATACGCAGTATTTT. Amino acid sequence: CASSPGPQRADTQYF. The whole variable domain, remainder taken from reference TRBV5-5 and TRBJ2-3, is DAGVTQSPTHLIKTRGQQVTLRCSPISGHKSVSWYQQVLGQGPQFIFQYYEKEERGRGNFPDRFSARQFPNYSSELNVNALLLGDSALYLCASSPGPQRADTQYFGPGTRLTVL.

This clonotype was counted a few times. The chain carries TRBV5-6 and TRBJ2-4; 8 bases line up with TRBD2. This CDR3 region has 16 residues. J was trimmed by 6 bases and V by 1 base; bases with no gene match: 9. Germline V gives CDR1 SGHDT, CDR2 YYEEEE. In DNA form, the CDR3 reads TGTGCCAGCAGCTTGCCCCTGTCGGGAGGGGTAAACATTCAGTACTTC. Amino acids: CASSLPLSGGVNIQYF.

The sample holds a few counts of this clonotype. V and J are TRBV12-3 or TRBV12-4 and TRBJ1-6; D unresolved. V was clipped by 5 bases and J by 10 bases, with 18 bases between them. There are 15 residues in the CDR3. DNA of the CDR3: TGTGCCAGCAGTCCGCGGGAAGCCTCTGGGTCACCCCTCCACTTT. This gives the protein CASSPREASGSPLHF.

A few counts support this clonotype. The chain couples TRBV5-1 to TRBJ1-3; a weak D match, TRBD1 (5 bases). Trimming removed 3 bases from V and 0 bases from J, with 10 bases in between. This CDR3 has 15 amino acids. Germline lookup yields CDR1 SGHRS and CDR2 YFSETQ. The DNA of the CDR3 is TGCGCCAGCAGCTCGACAGCTAGCTCTGGAAACACCATATATTTT. This sequence encodes CASSSTASSGNTIYF.

The V call is TRBV5-6, the J call TRBJ2-5, with unresolved D. From germline, CDR1 is SGHDT and CDR2 YYEEEE. V shed 4 bases and J shed 5 bases, with 12 bases lying between them. The CDR3 is made up of 13 amino acids. DNA for the CDR3: TGTGCCAGCAGCCCCTTGGTGGGCGAGACCCAGTACTTC. Protein sequence: CASSPLVGETQYF. Filled out from reference TRBV5-6 and TRBJ2-5, the complete variable domain reads DAGVTQSPTHLIKTRGQQVTLRCSPKSGHDTVSWYQQALGQGPQFIFQYYEEEERQRGNFPDRFSGHQFPNYSSELNVNALLLGDSALYLCASSPLVGETQYFGPGTRLLVL.

The CDR3 DNA sequence: TGTGCCAGCAGACTACCTCTCGGGGGGACAGGGGATACGCAGTATTTT. This encodes CASRLPLGGTGDTQYF. This sequence joins TRBV6-1 and TRBJ2-3; 9 positions agree with TRBD1. V was pared by 6 bases and J by 6 bases, with 13 bases of the junction left unmatched. This CDR3 comprises 16 residues. Germline CDR1 is MNHNS and CDR2 is SASEGT.

This chain connects TRBV11-2 to TRBJ1-1; TRBD1 matches at 7 bases. Trimming cost V 0 bases and J 7 bases; bases outside gene matches: 5. The germline V gene encodes CDR1 SGHAT and CDR2 FQNNGV. This CDR3 is 14 amino acids long. The CDR3 nucleotides are TGTGCCAGCAGCTTAGACCGGGACAGCTATGAAGCTTTCTTT. It is translated as CASSLDRDSYEAFF.

This clonotype was recorded a few times. Relative to the germline gene, one junction end is altered; a read error may explain this. J is TRBJ2-2 and V is TRBV7-9; a weak D match, TRBD2 (5 bases). The CDR3 has 14 residues. Germline V gives CDR1 SEHNR, CDR2 FQNEAQ (reference sequence). The CDR3 sequence is CASSLGRNPGELFF. CDR3 nucleotides: TGTGCCAGCAGCTTAGGGAGGAACCCCGGGGAGCTGTTTTTT.

V is TRBV6-1 and J is TRBJ2-7; D not resolved. The CDR3 has 13 amino acids. Trimming removed 6 bases at V and 7 bases at J, with 16 bases between. Germline V gene sequence: CDR1 MNHNS, CDR2 SASEGT. The CDR3 spells CASSQDPRREQYF. The DNA of the CDR3 is TGTGCCAGCAGCCAGGACCCTCGTCGGGAGCAGTACTTC.

In DNA, the CDR3 is TGTGCCAGCAGTACCCGGGGGGTTGGTGGAAACACCATATATTTT. This sequence encodes CASSTRGVGGNTIYF. The chain recombines TRBV12-3 or TRBV12-4 with TRBJ1-3; D is possibly TRBD1 (5 bases). The CDR3 totals 15 residues. V was clipped by 5 bases and J by 3 bases, with 14 bases between them.

This clonotype was counted ten times or more. J is TRBJ2-3 and V is TRBV20-1; D is undetermined. The V end lost 5 bases, the J end lost 4 bases, and 19 bases lay between the germline ends. Germline V gene lookup returns CDR1 DFQATT and CDR2 SNEGSKA (reference sequence). The CDR3 totals 15 residues. CDR3 residues: CSAWGRADRADTQYF. The CDR3 DNA follows: TGCAGTGCTTGGGGTCGCGCCGATAGGGCAGATACGCAGTATTTT.

This clonotype has just a few counts. The rearrangement links TRBV29-1 to TRBJ2-7, with 7 positions matching TRBD1. Germline CDR1 reads SQVTM; CDR2 reads ANQGSEA. V was clipped by 4 bases and J by 6 bases; unmatched bases: 3. The CDR3 is made up of 11 amino acids. Here the CDR3 reads CSVGQGGEQYF. As DNA, the CDR3 is TGCAGCGTTGGACAGGGTGGCGAGCAGTACTTC.

Only a few counts were recorded for this clonotype. The V gene is TRBV12-3 or TRBV12-4, the J gene TRBJ2-2, with TRBD1 matching over 9 bases. The CDR3 is 15 amino acids. V lost 6 bases and J lost 5; bases outside the gene matches: 7. Here the CDR3 DNA reads TGTGCCAGCAGCCCGGGGACAGGGAGGACCGGGGAGCTGTTTTTT. Its translation is CASSPGTGRTGELFF.

The chain joins TRBV9 to TRBJ2-5; D possibly corresponds to TRBD2 (6 bases). CDR3 size: 15 residues. The V end lost 0 bases, the J end lost 5 bases, and 14 bases lay between the germline ends. Germline assignment: CDR1 SGDLS and CDR2 YYNGEE. The CDR3 sequence: CASSVATRDWETQYF. The CDR3 DNA is TGTGCCAGCAGCGTAGCGACTAGGGACTGGGAGACCCAGTACTTC.

This clonotype was seen a handful of times. The chain employs TRBV6-1 and TRBJ2-3; D not certain. Trimming stripped 5 bases from V and 1 base from J, with 10 bases between. The CDR3 sequence is 14 residues long. Per germline, CDR1 MNHNS and CDR2 SASEGT. CDR3 in DNA: TGTGCCAGCAGTCCCGGACCCCGCACAGATACGCAGTATTTT. It translates to CASSPGPRTDTQYF.

The rearrangement links TRBV11-3 to TRBJ2-5; 9 bases align to TRBD1. This CDR3 has 16 amino acids. V lost 5 bases and J lost 2; bases outside the gene matches: 9. Germline CDR1 is SGHNT and CDR2 is YENEEA. The CDR3 DNA is TGTGCCAGCAGCCCCCGGACAGGGGACCCGCAAGAGACCCAGTACTTC. Amino acids: CASSPRTGDPQETQYF. The full variable domain, completed using reference TRBV11-3 and TRBJ2-5, is EAGVVQSPRYKIIEKKQPVAFWCNPISGHNTLYWYLQNLGQGPELLIRYENEEAVDDSQLPKDRFSAERLKGVDSTLKIQPAELGDSAVYLCASSPRTGDPQETQYFGPGTRLLVL.

The J gene is TRBJ2-7, the V gene TRBV15; D uncertain. The CDR3 covers 14 residues. Germline V CDR1 and CDR2: LNHNV, YYDKDF (reference sequence). Trimming took 2 bases from V and 2 from J, leaving 10 bases between them. DNA of the CDR3: TGTGCCACCAGCAGACCCGGGCAGGCCTACGAGCAGTACTTC. This gives the protein CATSRPGQAYEQYF.

This chain links TRBV20-1 with TRBJ1-2; weak D call: TRBD1 (5 bases). In germline, CDR1 is DFQATT, CDR2 SNEGSKA (reference sequence). The V and J ends lost 6 bases and 4 bases respectively, with 15 bases between them. The CDR3 is 13 amino acids. The CDR3 loop is CSAQDGRVYGYTF. CDR3 coding DNA: TGCAGTGCCCAGGACGGCAGGGTCTATGGCTACACCTTC.

This clonotype showed up just a few times. The genes are TRBV5-6 and TRBJ2-7; no firm D call. This CDR3 region has 14 residues. V was clipped by 6 bases and J by 5 bases, with 18 bases between them. Germline V gene sequence: CDR1 SGHDT, CDR2 YYEEEE. The CDR3 bases are TGTGCCAGCAAGTGGTCAATGAAAGGACACGAGCAGTACTTC. Its protein is CASKWSMKGHEQYF.

The V gene is TRBV7-2, the J gene TRBJ2-7, with no clear D. With 1 base removed from V and 7 bases from J, the gap between germline ends came to 14 bases. This CDR3 spans 14 amino acids. Germline CDR1 reads SGHTA; CDR2 reads FQGNSA. The CDR3 loop reads CASSLVSPGAEQYF. The CDR3 nucleotides are TGTGCCAGCAGCTTAGTTTCCCCCGGTGCGGAGCAGTACTTC.

J is TRBJ2-7 and V is TRBV7-2, with 8 bases aligning to TRBD1. This CDR3 has 16 residues. V shed 5 bases, J shed 5 bases, and the junction held 14 bases outside the gene matches. CDR1 is SGHTA and CDR2 is FQGNSA in the germline V gene. The CDR3 here is CASSPRDRPPSDEQYF. CDR3 coding DNA: TGTGCCAGCAGCCCCCGGGACAGGCCACCTTCGGACGAGCAGTACTTC.

The chain links TRBV3-1 to TRBJ2-3, with TRBD2 matching 14 bases. From germline, CDR1 is LGHDT and CDR2 YNNKEL (reference sequence). CDR3 length: 20 amino acids. Trimming took 0 bases from V and 2 from J; bases not matched to a gene: 10. CDR3 in DNA: TGTGCCAGCAGCCAAGAGTTATCGACTAGCGGGGGGGCGCTCACAGATACGCAGTATTTT. This translates into CASSQELSTSGGALTDTQYF.

The chain is built from TRBV5-5 and TRBJ2-5; the match to TRBD2 covers 7 bases. The CDR3 has 13 residues. V shed 2 bases, J shed 7 bases, and the junction held 5 bases outside the gene matches. Germline CDR1 reads SGHKS; CDR2 reads YYEKEE (reference sequence). DNA of the CDR3: TGTGCCAGCAGCTTCCTGGGAGGGCGGACCCAGTACTTC. Translated: CASSFLGGRTQYF.

The gene calls are TRBV5-5 and TRBJ2-3, with TRBD1 matching 10 bases. CDR1 is SGHKS and CDR2 is YYEKEE in the germline V gene (reference sequence). The V and J ends lost 4 bases and 3 bases, in that order; junction bases with no gene match: 5. This CDR3 is built from 15 residues. This CDR3 is CASSIWTGGTDTQYF. The DNA of the CDR3 is TGTGCCAGCAGCATCTGGACAGGGGGGACAGATACGCAGTATTTT.